A single T cell receptor (beta chain) is shown here with its context. These data are taken from a study of blood T cell repertoires in COVID-19. Study-level information: Samples of COVID-19 (acute and convalescent) were obtained from the United States, Italy and Spain. Nucleic acid was either cDNA or gDNA, and it came from T cells, B-cell-depleted T cells, or PBMCs.

This CDR3 spans 12 amino acids. The germline V gene encodes CDR1 MNHEY and CDR2 SVGEGT. V was trimmed by 2 bases and J by 5 bases, leaving 6 bases between them. Per the original methods: Amplifying reference gene primers gave estimates of nucleated cell counts. Clones were sequenced by immunoSEQ multiplex PCR, and TCRdb holds only the in-frame ones, with some missing. The V and J calls and clone size are taken from that table; D and trimming were inferred from the DNA. The table lists 43,000 or so clones, around 80% of them singletons, with roughly 6.2% in the top ten. The rearrangement joins TRBV6-2 or TRBV6-3 to TRBJ2-5; no clear D gene. The sequencing input was peripheral blood. This TCR came from a woman older than 75 with acute or convalescent COVID-19. The DNA of the CDR3 is TGTGCCAGCAGTTACCCCCCGGAGACCCAGTACTTC. Encoded protein: CASSYPPETQYF.